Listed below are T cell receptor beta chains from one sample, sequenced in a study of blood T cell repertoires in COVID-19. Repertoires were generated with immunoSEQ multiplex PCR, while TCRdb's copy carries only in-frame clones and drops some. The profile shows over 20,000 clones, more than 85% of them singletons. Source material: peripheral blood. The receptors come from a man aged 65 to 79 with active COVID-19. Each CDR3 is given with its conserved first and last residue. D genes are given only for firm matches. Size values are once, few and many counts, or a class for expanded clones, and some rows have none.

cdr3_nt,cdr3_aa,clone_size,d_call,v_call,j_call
TGTGCCAGCAGTTACAGCGAGACTAGCGGGGGGCCGGAGACCCAGTACTTC,CASSYSETSGGPETQYF,.,TRBD2,TRBV6-2/TRBV6-3,TRBJ2-5
TGTGCCAGCAGCTTACCCATAGCAACCGGGGAGCTGTTTTTT,CASSLPIATGELFF,.,.,TRBV7-9,TRBJ2-2
TGCGCCAGCAGCCAAGAGGTGGGCAACGAGCAGTACTTC,CASSQEVGNEQYF,.,.,TRBV4-3,TRBJ2-7
TGTGCCAGCTCACCCGGACAGGGGGCCCCCTACGAGCAGTACTTC,CASSPGQGAPYEQYF,.,TRBD1,TRBV18,TRBJ2-7
TGCAGCGTTGAAGGGCAGGGGGCCTACGAGCAGTACTTC,CSVEGQGAYEQYF,.,TRBD1,TRBV29-1,TRBJ2-7
TGTGCCACCGTAGATGTATTCCATGAAGCTTTCTTT,CATVDVFHEAFF,.,.,TRBV28,TRBJ1-1
TGTGCCAGCAATCGTGGGACTAACACTGAAGCTTTCTTT,CASNRGTNTEAFF,.,.,TRBV11-2,TRBJ1-1
TGTGCCAGCAGTTTCGGGAGACAGGGGAACAATGAGCAGTTCTTC,CASSFGRQGNNEQFF,.,TRBD1,TRBV27,TRBJ2-1
TGTGCCAGCAGTGCAAGCAGGACTAGCGGGGGGGAAGAGACCCAGTACTTC,CASSASRTSGGEETQYF,.,TRBD2,TRBV5-4,TRBJ2-5
TGTGCCAGCAGTTCCCCACAATCGGGACAGGGCTCCTACGAGCAGTACTTC,CASSSPQSGQGSYEQYF,.,TRBD1,TRBV28,TRBJ2-7
TGCGCCAGCAGCTTGGCGGAGGGACGGTCGAGCGGTGGCTACACCTTC,CASSLAEGRSSGGYTF,.,.,TRBV5-1,TRBJ1-2
TGTGCCAGCAGCCCCTCTCTGGGAGAATACGAGCAGTACTTC,CASSPSLGEYEQYF,.,.,TRBV7-2,TRBJ2-7
TGTGCCAGCAGTTACTGGAGCAGTAACACTGAAGCTTTCTTT,CASSYWSSNTEAFF,once,.,TRBV6-5,TRBJ1-1
TGTGCCAGCAGCTTAGCGACAGGGCATATGAGCTCCTATAATTCACCCCTCCACTTT,CASSLATGHMSSYNSPLHF,.,TRBD1,TRBV7-8,TRBJ1-6
TGTGCCAGCAGCCCTGGACAGGGGCGAGAGACCCAGTACTTC,CASSPGQGRETQYF,.,TRBD1,TRBV5-5,TRBJ2-5
TGTGCCAGCACCGCCCACAGGGACGAGCAGTACTTC,CASTAHRDEQYF,.,.,TRBV28,TRBJ2-7
TGCGCCAGCAGCTTGGCGGGTAGGTCACCCCTCCACTTT,CASSLAGRSPLHF,.,.,TRBV5-1,TRBJ1-6
TGTGCCAGCAGTTTAATCGGGGATGGACAGGTCAATCAGCCCCAGCATTTT,CASSLIGDGQVNQPQHF,few,TRBD1,TRBV28,TRBJ1-5
TGTGCCAGCTCACCAGAGACAGGGGGTTGGACGGCTTTCTTT,CASSPETGGWTAFF,.,TRBD1,TRBV18,TRBJ1-1
TGTGCCAGCAGCTTAGCGGCGGTCTATGGCTACACCTTC,CASSLAAVYGYTF,.,.,TRBV7-9,TRBJ1-2
TGCAGTGTAGGTCCCGGGGAGACCCAGTACTTC,CSVGPGETQYF,once,.,TRBV20-1,TRBJ2-5
TGTGCCAGCAGCCAAGATCCGACTAGCGGGACCTCAGATACGCAGTATTTT,CASSQDPTSGTSDTQYF,.,TRBD2,TRBV3-1/TRBV3-2,TRBJ2-3